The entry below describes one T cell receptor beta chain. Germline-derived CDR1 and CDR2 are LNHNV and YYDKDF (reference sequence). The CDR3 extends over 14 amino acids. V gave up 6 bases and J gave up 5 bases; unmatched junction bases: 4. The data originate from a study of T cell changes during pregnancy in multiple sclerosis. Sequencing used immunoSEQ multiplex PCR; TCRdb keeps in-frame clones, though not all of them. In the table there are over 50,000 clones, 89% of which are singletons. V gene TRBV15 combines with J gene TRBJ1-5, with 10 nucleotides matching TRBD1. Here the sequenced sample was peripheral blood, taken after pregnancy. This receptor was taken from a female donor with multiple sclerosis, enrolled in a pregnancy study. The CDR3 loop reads CATSSTGGYQPQHF. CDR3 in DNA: TGTGCCACCAGTTCGACAGGGGGCTATCAGCCCCAGCATTTT.